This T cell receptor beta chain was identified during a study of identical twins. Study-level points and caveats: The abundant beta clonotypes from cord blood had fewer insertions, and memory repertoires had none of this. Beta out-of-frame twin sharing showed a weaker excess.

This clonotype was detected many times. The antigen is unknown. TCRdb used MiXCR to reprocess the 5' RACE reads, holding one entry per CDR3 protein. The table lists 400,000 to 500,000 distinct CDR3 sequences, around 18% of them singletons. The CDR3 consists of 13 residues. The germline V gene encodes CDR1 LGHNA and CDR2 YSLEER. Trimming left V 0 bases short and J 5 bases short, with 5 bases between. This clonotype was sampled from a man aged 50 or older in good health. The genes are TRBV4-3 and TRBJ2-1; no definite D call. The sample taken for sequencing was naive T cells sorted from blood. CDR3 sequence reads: CASSQEENNEQFF. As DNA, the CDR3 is TGCGCCAGCAGCCAAGAAGAAAACAATGAGCAGTTCTTC.